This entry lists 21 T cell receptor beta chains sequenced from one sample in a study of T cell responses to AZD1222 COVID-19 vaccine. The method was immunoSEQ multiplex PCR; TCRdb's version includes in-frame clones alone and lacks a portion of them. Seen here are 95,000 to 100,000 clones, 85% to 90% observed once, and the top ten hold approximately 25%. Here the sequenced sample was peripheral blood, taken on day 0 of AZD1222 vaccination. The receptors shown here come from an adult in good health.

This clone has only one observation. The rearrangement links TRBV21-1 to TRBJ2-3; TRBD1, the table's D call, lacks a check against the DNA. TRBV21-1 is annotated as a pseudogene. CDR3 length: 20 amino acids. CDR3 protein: CASSKALYHQGQGRTDTQYF. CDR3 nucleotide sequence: TGTGCCAGCAGCAAAGCGCTTTATCACCAAGGACAGGGACGCACAGATACGCAGTATTTT.

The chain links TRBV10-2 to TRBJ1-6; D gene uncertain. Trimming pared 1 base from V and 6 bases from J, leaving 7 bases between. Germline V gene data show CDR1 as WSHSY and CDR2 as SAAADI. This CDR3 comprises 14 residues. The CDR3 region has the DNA TGCGCCAGCAGTGAGTTGGGGTTTAATTCACCCCTCCACTTT. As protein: CASSELGFNSPLHF.

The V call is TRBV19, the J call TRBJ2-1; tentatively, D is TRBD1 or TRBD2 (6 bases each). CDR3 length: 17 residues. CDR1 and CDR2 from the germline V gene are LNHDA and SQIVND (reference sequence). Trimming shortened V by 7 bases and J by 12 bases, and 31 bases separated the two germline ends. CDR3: CASTDPGAGSPGRVQFF. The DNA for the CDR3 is TGTGCCAGTACCGACCCGGGGGCGGGGTCGCCTGGAAGGGTGCAGTTCTTC.

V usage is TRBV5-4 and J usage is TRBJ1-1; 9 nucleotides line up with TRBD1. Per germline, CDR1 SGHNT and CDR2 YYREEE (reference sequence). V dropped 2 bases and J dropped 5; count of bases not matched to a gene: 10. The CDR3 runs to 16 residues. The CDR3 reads CASSLGLTGGGTEAFF. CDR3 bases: TGTGCCAGCAGCTTAGGATTGACAGGGGGGGGGACTGAAGCTTTCTTT.

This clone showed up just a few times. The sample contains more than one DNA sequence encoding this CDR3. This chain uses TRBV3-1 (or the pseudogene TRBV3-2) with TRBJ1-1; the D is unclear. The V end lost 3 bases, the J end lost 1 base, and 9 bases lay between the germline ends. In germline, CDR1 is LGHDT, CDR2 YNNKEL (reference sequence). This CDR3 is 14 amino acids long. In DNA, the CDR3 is TGTGCCAGCAGCCAGGGAGGAAGGAACACTGAAGCTTTCTTT. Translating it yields CASSQGGRNTEAFF.

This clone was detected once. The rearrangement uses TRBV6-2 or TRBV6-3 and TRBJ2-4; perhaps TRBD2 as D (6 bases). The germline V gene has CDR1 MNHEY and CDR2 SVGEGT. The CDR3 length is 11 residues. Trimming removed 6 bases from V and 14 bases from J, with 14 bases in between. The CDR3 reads CASSSGSPKYF. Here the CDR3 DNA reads TGTGCCAGCAGCTCCGGGAGTCCTAAGTACTTC.

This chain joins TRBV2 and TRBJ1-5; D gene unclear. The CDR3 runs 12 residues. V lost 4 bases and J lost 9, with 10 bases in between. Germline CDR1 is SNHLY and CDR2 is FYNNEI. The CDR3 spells CASSGREWPQHF. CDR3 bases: TGTGCCAGCAGTGGAAGGGAATGGCCCCAGCATTTT.

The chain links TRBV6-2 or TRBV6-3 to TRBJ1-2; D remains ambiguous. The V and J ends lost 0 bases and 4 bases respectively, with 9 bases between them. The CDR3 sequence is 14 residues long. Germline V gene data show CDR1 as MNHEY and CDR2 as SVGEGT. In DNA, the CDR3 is TGTGCCAGCAGTTACTCGGAACATCTCTATGGCTACACCTTC. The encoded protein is CASSYSEHLYGYTF.

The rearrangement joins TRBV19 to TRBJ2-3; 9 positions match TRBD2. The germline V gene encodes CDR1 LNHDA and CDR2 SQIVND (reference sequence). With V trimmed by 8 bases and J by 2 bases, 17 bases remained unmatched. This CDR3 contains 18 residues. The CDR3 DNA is TGTGCCAGTTCTGGCTCGGGGCTAGCGGGACCTAACACAGATACGCAGTATTTT. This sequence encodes CASSGSGLAGPNTDTQYF. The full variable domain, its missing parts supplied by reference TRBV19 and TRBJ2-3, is DGGITQSPKYLFRKEGQNVTLSCEQNLNHDAMYWYRQDPGQGLRLIYYSQIVNDFQKGDIAEGYSVSREKKESFPLTVTSAQKNPTAFYLCASSGSGLAGPNTDTQYFGPGTRLTVL.

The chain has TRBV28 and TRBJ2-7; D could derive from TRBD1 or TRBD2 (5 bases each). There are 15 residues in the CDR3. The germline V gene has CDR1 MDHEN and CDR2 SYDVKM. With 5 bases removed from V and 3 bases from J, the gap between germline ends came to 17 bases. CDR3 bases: TGTGCCAGCAGTGGAACCAGGGACGGGCACTACGAGCAGTACTTC. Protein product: CASSGTRDGHYEQYF.

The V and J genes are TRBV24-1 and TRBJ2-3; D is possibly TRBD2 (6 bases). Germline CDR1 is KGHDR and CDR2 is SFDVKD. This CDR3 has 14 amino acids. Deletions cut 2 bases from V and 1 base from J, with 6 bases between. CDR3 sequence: CATSDSGGTDTQYF. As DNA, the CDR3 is TGTGCCACCAGTGATTCGGGGGGCACAGATACGCAGTATTTT.

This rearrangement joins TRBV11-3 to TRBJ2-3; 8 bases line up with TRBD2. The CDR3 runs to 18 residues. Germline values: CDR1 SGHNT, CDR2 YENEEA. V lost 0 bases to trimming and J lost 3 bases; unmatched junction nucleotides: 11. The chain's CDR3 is CASSLEPSGPWRTDTQYF. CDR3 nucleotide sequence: TGTGCCAGCAGCTTAGAGCCTAGCGGGCCGTGGAGGACAGATACGCAGTATTTT.

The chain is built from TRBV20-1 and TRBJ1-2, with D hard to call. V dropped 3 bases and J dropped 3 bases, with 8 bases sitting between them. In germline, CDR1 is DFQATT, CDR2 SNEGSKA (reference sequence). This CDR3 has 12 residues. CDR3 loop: CSASPPDYGYTF. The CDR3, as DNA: TGCAGTGCTAGTCCACCAGACTATGGCTACACCTTC.

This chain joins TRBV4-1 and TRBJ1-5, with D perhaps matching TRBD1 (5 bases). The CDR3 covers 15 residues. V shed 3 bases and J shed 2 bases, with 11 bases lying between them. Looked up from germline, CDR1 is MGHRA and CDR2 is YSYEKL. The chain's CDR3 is CASSHSGSGNQPQHF. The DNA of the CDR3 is TGCGCCAGCAGCCATTCAGGGTCCGGCAATCAGCCCCAGCATTTT.

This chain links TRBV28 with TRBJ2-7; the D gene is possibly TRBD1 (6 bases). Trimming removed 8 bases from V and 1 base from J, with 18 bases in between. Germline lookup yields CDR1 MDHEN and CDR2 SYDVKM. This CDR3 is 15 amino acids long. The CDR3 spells CASRLPGAGSYEQYF. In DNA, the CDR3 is TGTGCCAGCCGCCTGCCAGGGGCTGGATCCTACGAGCAGTACTTC. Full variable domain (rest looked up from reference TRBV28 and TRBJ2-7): DVKVTQSSRYLVKRTGEKVFLECVQDMDHENMFWYRQDPGLGLRLIYFSYDVKMKEKGDIPEGYSVSREKKERFSLILESASTNQTSMYLCASRLPGAGSYEQYFGPGTRLTVT.

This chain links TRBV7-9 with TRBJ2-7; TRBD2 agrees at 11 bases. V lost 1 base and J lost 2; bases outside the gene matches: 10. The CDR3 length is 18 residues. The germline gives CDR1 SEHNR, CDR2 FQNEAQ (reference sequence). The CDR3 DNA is TGTGCCAGCAGCTTAGGAATTAGCGGGAGGGCCGGGGCCTACGAGCAGTACTTC. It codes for CASSLGISGRAGAYEQYF.

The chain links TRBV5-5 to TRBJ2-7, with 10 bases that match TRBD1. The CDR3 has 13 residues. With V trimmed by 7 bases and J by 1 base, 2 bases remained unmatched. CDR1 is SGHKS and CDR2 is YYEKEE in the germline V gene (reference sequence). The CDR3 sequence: CASQGQGSYEQYF. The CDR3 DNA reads TGTGCCAGCCAGGGACAGGGGTCCTACGAGCAGTACTTC. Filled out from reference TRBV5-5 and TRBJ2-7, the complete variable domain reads DAGVTQSPTHLIKTRGQQVTLRCSPISGHKSVSWYQQVLGQGPQFIFQYYEKEERGRGNFPDRFSARQFPNYSSELNVNALLLGDSALYLCASQGQGSYEQYFGPGTRLTVT.

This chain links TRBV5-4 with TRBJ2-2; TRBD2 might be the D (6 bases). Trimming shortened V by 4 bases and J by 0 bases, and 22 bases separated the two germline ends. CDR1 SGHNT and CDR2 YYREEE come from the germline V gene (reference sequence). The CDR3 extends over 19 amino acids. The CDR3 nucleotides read TGTGCCAGCAGCCCGGCAGGAGGGAGGCAGGCTACGAACACCGGGGAGCTGTTTTTT. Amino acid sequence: CASSPAGGRQATNTGELFF.

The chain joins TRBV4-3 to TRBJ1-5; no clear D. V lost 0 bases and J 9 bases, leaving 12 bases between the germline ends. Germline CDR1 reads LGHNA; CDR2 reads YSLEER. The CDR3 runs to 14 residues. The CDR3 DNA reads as TGCGCCAGCAGCCAAGAAGGAGGGCCGCGGCCCCAGCATTTT. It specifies CASSQEGGPRPQHF.

Here the CDR3 reads CASSSGLEHNEQFF. CDR3 nucleotide sequence: TGTGCCAGCAGCTCTGGACTAGAACACAATGAGCAGTTCTTC. The J gene is TRBJ2-1, the V gene TRBV7-2; 7 bases are a match to TRBD2. V gave up 4 bases and J gave up 5 bases; unmatched junction bases: 5. Germline CDR1 SGHTA, CDR2 FQGNSA. This CDR3 comprises 14 residues.

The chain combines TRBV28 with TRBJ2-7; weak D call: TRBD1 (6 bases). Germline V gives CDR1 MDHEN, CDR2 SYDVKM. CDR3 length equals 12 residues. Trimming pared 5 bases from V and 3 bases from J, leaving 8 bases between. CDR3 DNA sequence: TGTGCCAGCAGTCAACAGGGCTACGAGCAGTACTTC. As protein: CASSQQGYEQYF.